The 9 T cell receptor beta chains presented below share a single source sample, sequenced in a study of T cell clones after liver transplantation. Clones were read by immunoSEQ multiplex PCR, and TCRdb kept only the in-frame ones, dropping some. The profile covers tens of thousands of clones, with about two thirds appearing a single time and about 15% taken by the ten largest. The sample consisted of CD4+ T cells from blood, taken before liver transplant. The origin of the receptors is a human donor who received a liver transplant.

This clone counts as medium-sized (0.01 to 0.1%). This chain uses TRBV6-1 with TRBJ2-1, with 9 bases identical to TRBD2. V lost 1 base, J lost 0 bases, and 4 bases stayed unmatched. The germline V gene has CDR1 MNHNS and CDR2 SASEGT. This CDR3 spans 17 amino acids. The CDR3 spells CASSEGGGGASYNEQFF. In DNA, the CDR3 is TGTGCCAGCAGTGAAGGTGGCGGGGGGGCCTCCTACAATGAGCAGTTCTTC.

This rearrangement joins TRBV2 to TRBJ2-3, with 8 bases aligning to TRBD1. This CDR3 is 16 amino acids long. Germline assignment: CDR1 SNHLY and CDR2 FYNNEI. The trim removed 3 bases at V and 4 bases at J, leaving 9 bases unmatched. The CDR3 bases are TGTGCCAGCAGTGACCCGGCAGGGGGCGAAGCAGATACGCAGTATTTT. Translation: CASSDPAGGEADTQYF.

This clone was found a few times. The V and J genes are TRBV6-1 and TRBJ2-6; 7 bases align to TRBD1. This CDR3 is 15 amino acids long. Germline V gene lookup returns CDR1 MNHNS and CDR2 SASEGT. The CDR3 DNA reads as TGTGCAACGGGACAGTTTTACTCTGGGGCCAACGTCCTGACTTTC. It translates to CATGQFYSGANVLTF.

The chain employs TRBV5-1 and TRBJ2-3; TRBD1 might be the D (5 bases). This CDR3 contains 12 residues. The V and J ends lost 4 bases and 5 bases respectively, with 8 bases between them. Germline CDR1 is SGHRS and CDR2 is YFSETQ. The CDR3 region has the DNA TGCGCCAGCAGCACCCAGGGAGATACGCAGTATTTT. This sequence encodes CASSTQGDTQYF.

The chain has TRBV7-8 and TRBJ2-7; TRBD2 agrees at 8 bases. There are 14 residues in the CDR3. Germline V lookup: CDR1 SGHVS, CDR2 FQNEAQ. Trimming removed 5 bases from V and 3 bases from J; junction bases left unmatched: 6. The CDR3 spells CASSPGGVDYEQYF. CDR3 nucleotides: TGTGCCAGCAGCCCCGGGGGGGTGGACTACGAGCAGTACTTC.

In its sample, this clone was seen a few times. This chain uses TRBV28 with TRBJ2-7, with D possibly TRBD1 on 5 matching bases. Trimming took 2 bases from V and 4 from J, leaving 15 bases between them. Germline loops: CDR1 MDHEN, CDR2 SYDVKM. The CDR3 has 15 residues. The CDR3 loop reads CASSLGQGAFYEQYF. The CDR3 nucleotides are TGTGCCAGCAGTTTAGGGCAGGGCGCCTTTTACGAGCAGTACTTC.

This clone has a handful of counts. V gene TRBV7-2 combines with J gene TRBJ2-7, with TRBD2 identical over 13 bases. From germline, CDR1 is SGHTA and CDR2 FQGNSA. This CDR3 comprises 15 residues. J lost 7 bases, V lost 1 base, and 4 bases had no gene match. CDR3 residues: CASSLVLAGGREQYF. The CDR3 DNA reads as TGTGCCAGCAGCTTAGTACTAGCGGGGGGGCGGGAGCAGTACTTC.

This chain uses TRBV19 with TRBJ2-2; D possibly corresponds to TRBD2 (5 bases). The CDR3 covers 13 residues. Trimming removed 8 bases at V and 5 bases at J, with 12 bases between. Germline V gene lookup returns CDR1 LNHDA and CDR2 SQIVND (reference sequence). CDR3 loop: CASPARGTGELFF. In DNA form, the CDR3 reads TGTGCCAGTCCTGCCCGGGGAACCGGGGAGCTGTTTTTT. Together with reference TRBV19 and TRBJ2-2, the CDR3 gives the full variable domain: DGGITQSPKYLFRKEGQNVTLSCEQNLNHDAMYWYRQDPGQGLRLIYYSQIVNDFQKGDIAEGYSVSREKKESFPLTVTSAQKNPTAFYLCASPARGTGELFFGEGSRLTVL.

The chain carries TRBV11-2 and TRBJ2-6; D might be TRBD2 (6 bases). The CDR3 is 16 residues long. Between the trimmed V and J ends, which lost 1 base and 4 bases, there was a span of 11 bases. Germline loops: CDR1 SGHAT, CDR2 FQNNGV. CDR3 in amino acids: CASSLGRGSGANVLTF. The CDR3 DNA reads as TGTGCCAGCAGCTTAGGGCGGGGTTCAGGGGCCAACGTCCTGACTTTC.